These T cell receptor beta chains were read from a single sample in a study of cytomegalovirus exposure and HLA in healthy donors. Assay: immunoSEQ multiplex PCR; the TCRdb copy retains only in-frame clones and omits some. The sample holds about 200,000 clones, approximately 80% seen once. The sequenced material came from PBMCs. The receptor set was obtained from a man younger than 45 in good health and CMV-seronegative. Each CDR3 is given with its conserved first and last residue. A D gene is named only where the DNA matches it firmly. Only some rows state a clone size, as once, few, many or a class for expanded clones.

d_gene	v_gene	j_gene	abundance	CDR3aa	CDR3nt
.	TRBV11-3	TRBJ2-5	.	CASSPGLLETQYF	TGTGCCAGCAGCCCGGGACTGTTAGAGACCCAGTACTTC
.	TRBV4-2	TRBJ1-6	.	CASSHSRENSPLHF	TGTGCCAGCAGCCATTCAAGAGAAAATTCACCCCTCCACTTT
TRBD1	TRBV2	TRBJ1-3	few	CASRPGTGGNTIYF	TGTGCCAGCAGGCCCGGGACAGGCGGAAACACCATATATTTT
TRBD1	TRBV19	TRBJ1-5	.	CASNGQGSQPQHF	TGTGCCAGTAACGGACAGGGGAGCCAGCCCCAGCATTTT
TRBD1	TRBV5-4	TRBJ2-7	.	CASSLALQGFSYEQYF	TGTGCCAGCAGCTTGGCCCTACAGGGGTTTTCCTACGAGCAGTACTTC
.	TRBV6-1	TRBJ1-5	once	CASSEAPTAPGGLQHF	TGTGCCAGCAGTGAAGCCCCGACGGCCCCCGGGGGTCTCCAGCATTTT
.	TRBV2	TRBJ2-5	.	CASSEVLAGETQYF	TGTGCCAGCAGTGAGGTGCTAGCCGGGGAGACCCAGTACTTC
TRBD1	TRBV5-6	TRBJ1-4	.	CASSLGGRGLANEKLFF	TGTGCCAGCAGCTTGGGCGGCAGGGGGCTTGCTAATGAAAAACTGTTTTTT
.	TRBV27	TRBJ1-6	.	CASRSQAASISPLHF	TGTGCCAGCAGGTCACAGGCGGCAAGTATATCACCCCTCCACTTT
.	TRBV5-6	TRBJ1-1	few	CASSLVQGNTEAFF	TGTGCCAGCAGCTTGGTCCAGGGCAACACTGAAGCTTTCTTT
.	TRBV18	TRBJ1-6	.	CASSPAGTGYNSPLHF	TGTGCCAGCTCACCAGCCGGGACTGGTTATAATTCACCCCTCCACTTT
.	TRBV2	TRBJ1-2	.	CASAGRILYGYTF	TGTGCCAGCGCGGGACGGATACTATATGGCTACACCTTC
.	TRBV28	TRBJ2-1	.	CASSFYIEQFF	TGTGCCAGCAGTTTTTATATTGAGCAGTTCTTC
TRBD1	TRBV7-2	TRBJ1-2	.	CASSRPPGTDNYGYTF	TGTGCCAGCAGCAGACCTCCCGGGACAGATAACTATGGCTACACCTTC
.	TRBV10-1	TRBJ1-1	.	CASSESPGQVDTEAFF	TGCGCCAGCAGTGAGTCTCCGGGACAAGTAGACACTGAAGCTTTCTTT
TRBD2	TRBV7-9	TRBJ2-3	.	CASSLYAGGHADTQYF	TGTGCCAGCAGCTTATACGCGGGGGGGCACGCGGATACGCAGTATTTT
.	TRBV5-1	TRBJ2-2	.	CASYGPEGELFF	TGCGCCAGCTACGGTCCCGAGGGGGAGCTGTTTTTT
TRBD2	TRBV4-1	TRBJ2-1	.	CASSQEGRGGGEQFF	TGCGCCAGCAGCCAAGAGGGACGGGGGGGCGGTGAGCAGTTCTTC
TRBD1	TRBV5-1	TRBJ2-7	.	CASSLDGTGGVRYEQYF	TGCGCCAGCAGCTTGGATGGGACAGGGGGCGTACGATACGAGCAGTACTTC
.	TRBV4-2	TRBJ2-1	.	CASSPYEEGAYNEQFF	TGTGCCAGCAGCCCATATGAGGAAGGCGCCTACAATGAGCAGTTCTTC
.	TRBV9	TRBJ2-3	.	CASSVGMGAADTQYF	TGTGCCAGCAGCGTAGGTATGGGGGCTGCGGATACGCAGTATTTT
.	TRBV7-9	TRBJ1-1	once	CASRPGVGATEAFF	TGTGCCAGCAGACCAGGGGTGGGAGCAACTGAAGCTTTCTTT
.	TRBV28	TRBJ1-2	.	CASRQGQIYGYTF	TGTGCCAGCAGGCAGGGTCAGATCTATGGCTACACCTTC
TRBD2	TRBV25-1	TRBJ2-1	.	CASSEYALGGGWGEQFF	TGTGCCAGCAGTGAATACGCCCTTGGCGGGGGGTGGGGTGAGCAGTTCTTC
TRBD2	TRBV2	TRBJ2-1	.	CASSEGASGANEQFF	TGTGCCAGCAGTGAAGGGGCTAGCGGGGCTAATGAGCAGTTCTTC
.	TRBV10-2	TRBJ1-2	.	CASSLAAGGGYTF	TGCGCCAGCAGCCTTGCGGCCGGAGGTGGCTACACCTTC
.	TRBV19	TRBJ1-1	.	CASNSQGGWTEAFF	TGTGCCAGTAACTCCCAGGGAGGGTGGACTGAAGCTTTCTTT
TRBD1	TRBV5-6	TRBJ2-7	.	CASINRGLYHEQYF	TGTGCCAGCATCAACAGGGGGCTCTACCACGAGCAGTACTTC
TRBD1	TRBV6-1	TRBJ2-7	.	CASSEETGGVYEQYF	TGTGCCAGCAGTGAAGAGACAGGGGGTGTATACGAGCAGTACTTC
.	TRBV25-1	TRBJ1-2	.	CASSEPASGGYTF	TGTGCCAGCAGTGAGCCGGCGTCGGGAGGCTACACCTTC
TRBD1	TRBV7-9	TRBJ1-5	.	CASSLETGDQPQHF	TGTGCCAGCAGCTTGGAGACAGGGGATCAGCCCCAGCATTTT
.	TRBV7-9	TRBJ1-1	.	CASSYKYTEAFF	TGTGCCAGCAGCTATAAATACACTGAAGCTTTCTTT
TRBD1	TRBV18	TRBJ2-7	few	CASSLGTGSYEQYF	TGTGCCAGCTCACTGGGGACAGGATCCTACGAGCAGTACTTC
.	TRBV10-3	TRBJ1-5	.	CAISEAGLEPQHF	TGTGCCATCAGTGAAGCAGGGCTGGAGCCCCAGCATTTT
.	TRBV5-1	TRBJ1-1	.	CASSLGTGRYTEAFF	TGCGCCAGCAGCTTGGGGACTGGGCGGTACACTGAAGCTTTCTTT
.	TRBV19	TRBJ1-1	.	CASSMGQRITTEAFF	TGTGCCAGTAGTATGGGCCAACGGATAACGACTGAAGCTTTCTTT
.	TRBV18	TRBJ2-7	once	CASSPGDTSYEQYF	TGTGCCAGCTCCCCTGGGGACACCTCCTACGAGCAGTACTTC
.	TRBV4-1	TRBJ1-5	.	CASSQARGGQPQHF	TGCGCCAGCAGCCAGGCCCGGGGGGGGCAGCCCCAGCATTTT
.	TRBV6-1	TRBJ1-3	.	CASRMLAESGNTIYF	TGTGCCAGCAGGATGCTCGCGGAGTCTGGAAACACCATATATTTT
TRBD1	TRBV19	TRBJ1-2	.	CASSTGLRRDSYGYTF	TGTGCCAGTAGTACTGGATTGAGGAGGGACAGCTATGGCTACACCTTC
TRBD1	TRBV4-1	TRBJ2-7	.	CASSQPQGAVYEQYF	TGCGCCAGCAGCCAACCTCAGGGGGCGGTCTACGAGCAGTACTTC
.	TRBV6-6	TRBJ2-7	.	CASSYEGLSYEQYF	TGTGCCAGCAGTTACGAAGGACTATCCTACGAGCAGTACTTC
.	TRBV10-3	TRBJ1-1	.	CAISLGQNTEAFF	TGTGCCATCAGTTTGGGACAGAACACTGAAGCTTTCTTT
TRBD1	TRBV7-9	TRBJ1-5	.	CASSLGTGINQPQHF	TGTGCCAGCAGCTTAGGGACAGGGATCAATCAGCCCCAGCATTTT
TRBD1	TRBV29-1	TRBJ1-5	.	CSARTGGSNQPQHF	TGCAGCGCTAGAACAGGGGGTAGCAATCAGCCCCAGCATTTT
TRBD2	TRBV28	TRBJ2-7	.	CASSWSGLASYEQYF	TGTGCCAGCTCGTGGTCAGGACTAGCCTCCTACGAGCAGTACTTC
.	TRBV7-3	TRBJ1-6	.	CASSLGTDNSPLHF	TGTGCCAGCAGCTTGGGGACTGATAATTCACCCCTCCACTTT
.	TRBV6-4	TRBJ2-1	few	CASSAGQGDEQFF	TGTGCCAGCAGTGCCGGGCAGGGCGATGAGCAGTTCTTC
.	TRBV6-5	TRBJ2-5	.	CASSPSLGVTTQYF	TGTGCCAGCAGCCCATCGCTGGGAGTTACGACCCAGTACTTC
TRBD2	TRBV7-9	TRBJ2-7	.	CSSSLETGGEQYF	TGTTCCAGCAGCTTAGAAACGGGGGGGGAGCAGTACTTC
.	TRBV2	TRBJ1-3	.	CASTGWGGANTIYF	TGTGCCAGCACTGGATGGGGGGGTGCAAACACCATATATTTT
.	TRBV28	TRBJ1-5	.	CASRSPGNQPQHF	TGTGCCAGCAGGTCCCCGGGCAATCAGCCCCAGCATTTT
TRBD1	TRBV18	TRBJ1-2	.	CASSPGQTYGYTF	TGTGCCAGCTCACCGGGACAGACCTATGGCTACACCTTC